This T cell receptor (beta chain) was recovered during a study of T cell changes during pregnancy in multiple sclerosis. Repertoires were generated with immunoSEQ multiplex PCR, while TCRdb's copy carries only in-frame clones and drops some. Of around 100,000 clones listed, 90% were seen once; the top ten hold around 0.78%. Sequences were derived from peripheral blood, sampled in the second trimester of pregnancy. This receptor was obtained from a female donor in good health, enrolled as a control in a pregnancy study.

As DNA, the CDR3 is TGTGCCAGCAGCTTTAGGGGTGTGGCTGAAAAACTGTTTTTT. It is translated as CASSFRGVAEKLFF. The chain carries TRBV7-2 and TRBJ1-4, with D possibly TRBD1 on 5 matching bases. V lost 3 bases and J 7 bases, leaving 12 bases between the germline ends. Germline loops: CDR1 SGHTA, CDR2 FQGNSA. The CDR3 runs 14 residues.